This T cell receptor (beta chain) stems from a study of identical twins. Each CDR3 protein gets one entry after TCRdb re-called the 5' RACE reads with MiXCR. The data hold about 470,000 distinct CDR3 sequences, with less than 25% observed a single time. Notes on the study in general: Twins shared out-of-frame alpha sequences with excess low generation probability. With abundant cord blood beta clonotypes, insertions were fewer; memory repertoires showed no such pattern.

Concerning this clonotype itself: Antigen unknown.

Germline V CDR1 and CDR2: SGHRS, YFSETQ. This CDR3 has 16 residues. Trimming removed 4 bases at V and 8 bases at J, with 22 bases between. These data also formed part of another study, on T cells expressing NK-cell markers. That study reports: A few donors' CD3+CD56-NKG2C+ cells were dominated by the same clonotypes.

What was sequenced was CD4+ T cells sorted from blood. This sequence originates from a woman in her late teens or twenties in good health. The genes are TRBV5-1 and TRBJ2-1; D is possibly TRBD1 (6 bases). The chain's CDR3 is CASSVYRVRSTDEQFF. The CDR3 DNA sequence: TGCGCCAGCAGCGTATACAGGGTTAGGTCAACCGATGAGCAGTTCTTC.